This T cell receptor beta chain was recovered during a study of blood T cell repertoires in COVID-19. The data were produced by immunoSEQ multiplex PCR, yet TCRdb's version contains in-frame clones alone and is incomplete. The sample yields 200,000 to 250,000 clones, more than 70% seen once. The origin of this receptor is a man aged 45-60 years with COVID-19, enrolled during active disease. The sample consisted of peripheral blood.

For the CDR3, the DNA is TGTGCCAGTAGTTGGCAGGGGGCAGATACGCAGTATTTT. Translation: CASSWQGADTQYF. The chain links TRBV19 to TRBJ2-3, with 7 bases matching TRBD1. The V gene's germline CDR1 is LNHDA and CDR2 SQIVND (reference sequence). The CDR3 consists of 13 residues. The ends lost 5 bases at V and 4 bases at J; junction bases unmatched: 3.